The 23 T cell receptor beta chains listed next were all sequenced from one sample in a study of CD8 T cells in ankylosing spondylitis. TCRdb processed the 5' RACE reads anew with MiXCR; each CDR3 protein has one entry. The table lists about 250,000 distinct CDR3 sequences, roughly 32% of them singletons, with 3.5% to 4.5% in the top ten. Material: blood, either unsorted or a sorted T cell fraction (not recorded which). Receptors were obtained from a male donor with ankylosing spondylitis or in good health (not recorded which).

J is TRBJ2-1 and V is TRBV3-1; the D gene could be TRBD1 or TRBD2 (5 bases each). Germline loops: CDR1 LGHDT, CDR2 YNNKEL (reference sequence). CDR3 length equals 15 residues. V gave up 4 bases and J gave up 7 bases, with 17 bases separating them. The CDR3 here is CASSPPGLWGNEQFF. The CDR3 DNA reads TGTGCCAGCAGCCCGCCGGGCCTCTGGGGGAATGAGCAGTTCTTC.

The chain recombines TRBV20-1 with TRBJ1-5; no clear D gene. The V end lost 5 bases, the J end lost 10 bases, and 21 bases lay between the germline ends. Germline assignment: CDR1 DFQATT and CDR2 SNEGSKA (reference sequence). The CDR3 contains 14 residues. The CDR3 spells CSAARRVGAGPQHF. The CDR3 nucleotides read TGCAGTGCTGCCCGTCGTGTAGGTGCCGGCCCCCAGCATTTT.

This clonotype has at least ten counts. V and J are TRBV7-2 and TRBJ1-5, with 7 bases lining up with TRBD1. Germline assignment: CDR1 SGHTA and CDR2 FQGNSA. CDR3 length: 15 amino acids. V was pared by 4 bases and J by 6 bases, with 9 bases of the junction left unmatched. CDR3 amino acids: CASSYTGVWGQPQHF. Here the CDR3 DNA reads TGTGCCAGCAGCTACACAGGGGTGTGGGGTCAGCCCCAGCATTTT. Looking up the rest from reference TRBV7-2 and TRBJ1-5 gives the full variable domain: GAGVSQSPSNKVTEKGKDVELRCDPISGHTALYWYRQSLGQGLEFLIYFQGNSAPDKSGLPSDRFSAERTGGSVSTLTIQRTQQEDSAVYLCASSYTGVWGQPQHFGDGTRLSIL.

There are a few counts of this clonotype. The chain carries TRBV12-3 or TRBV12-4 and TRBJ2-2; no reliable D call. V lost 6 bases and J 7 bases, leaving 9 bases between the germline ends. This CDR3 has 12 amino acids. Written as DNA, the CDR3 is TGTGCCAGCAGCTCGCCGGGCGGGGAGCTGTTTTTT. It codes for CASSSPGGELFF.

This clonotype was observed a single time. The V and J genes are TRBV3-1 and TRBJ2-1, with D uncertain. The germline V gene encodes CDR1 LGHDT and CDR2 YNNKEL (reference sequence). The V end lost 4 bases, the J end lost 7 bases, and 8 bases lay between the germline ends. This CDR3 region has 12 residues. CDR3 DNA: TGTGCCAGCAGCCTTCACACAAATGAGCAGTTCTTC. Amino acid sequence: CASSLHTNEQFF.

J is TRBJ1-1 and V is TRBV29-1; 9 bases fit TRBD1. The germline gives CDR1 SQVTM, CDR2 ANQGSEA. The CDR3 runs to 15 residues. V lost 3 bases, J lost 3 bases, and 8 bases stayed unmatched. CDR3 DNA: TGCAGCGTTGAGGATCACAGGGGGCTTGACACTGAAGCTTTCTTT. It encodes CSVEDHRGLDTEAFF.

This clonotype occurred a few times. The rearrangement uses TRBV4-2 and TRBJ2-7, with D perhaps TRBD2 (5 bases). Trimming stripped 2 bases from V and 7 bases from J, with 12 bases between. This CDR3 is built from 13 residues. Germline V gene lookup returns CDR1 LGHNA and CDR2 YNFKEQ. The chain's CDR3 is CASSQSLAREQYF. CDR3 in DNA: TGTGCCAGCAGCCAATCCCTAGCTCGAGAGCAGTACTTC.

The genes are TRBV29-1 and TRBJ1-1; 8 bases fit TRBD1. This CDR3 has 16 amino acids. The V gene's germline CDR1 is SQVTM and CDR2 ANQGSEA. The ends lost 3 bases at V and 1 base at J; junction bases unmatched: 10. The CDR3 DNA follows: TGCAGCGTTGACCTTCGACAGGGGCGAGCGAACACTGAAGCTTTCTTT. It is translated as CSVDLRQGRANTEAFF. The full variable domain, completed using reference TRBV29-1 and TRBJ1-1, is SAVISQKPSRDICQRGTSLTIQCQVDSQVTMMFWYRQQPGQSLTLIATANQGSEATYESGFVIDKFPISRPNLTFSTLTVSNMSPEDSSIYLCSVDLRQGRANTEAFFGQGTRLTVV.

The rearrangement uses TRBV20-1 and TRBJ1-1, with TRBD1 matching 7 bases. The junction had 12 bases not matched to a gene; V was cut back by 5 bases and J by 3 bases. CDR1 DFQATT and CDR2 SNEGSKA come from the germline V gene (reference sequence). CDR3 length: 15 amino acids. In DNA form, the CDR3 reads TGCAGTGCTCCACGCCCGGACAGGAAATACACTGAAGCTTTCTTT. It is translated as CSAPRPDRKYTEAFF.

The CDR3 protein is CASSFNSGGANEQYF. The DNA for the CDR3 is TGTGCCAGCAGCTTTAACAGCGGGGGGGCCAACGAGCAGTACTTC. The chain employs TRBV7-6 and TRBJ2-7; 10 bases map to TRBD2. CDR1 SGHVS and CDR2 FNYEAQ come from the germline V gene. Trimming took 3 bases from V and 5 from J; bases not matched to a gene: 7. This CDR3 contains 15 residues.

V usage is TRBV4-1 and J usage is TRBJ2-3; 9 bases line up with TRBD1. Germline loops: CDR1 MGHRA, CDR2 YSYEKL. There are 16 residues in the CDR3. V dropped 0 bases and J dropped 0; count of bases not matched to a gene: 1. The CDR3 sequence: CASSQEGQGSTDTQYF. CDR3 nucleotides: TGCGCCAGCAGCCAAGAAGGACAGGGGAGCACAGATACGCAGTATTTT.

This clonotype was detected many times. DNA of the CDR3: TGCAGCGTTGAAGAGCCTGCACAGGGGGACAATACCTACGAGCAGTACTTC. Translating gives CSVEEPAQGDNTYEQYF. This chain connects TRBV29-1 to TRBJ2-7, with 8 bases that match TRBD1. CDR1 and CDR2 (germline): SQVTM, ANQGSEA. The V segment lost 0 bases and the J segment 2 bases; nucleotides outside the gene matches: 12. This CDR3 is built from 17 residues.

V is TRBV20-1 and J is TRBJ2-3; D perhaps matches TRBD1 (5 bases). With 4 bases removed from V and 3 bases from J, the gap between germline ends came to 17 bases. Germline CDR1 and CDR2: DFQATT and SNEGSKA (reference sequence). This CDR3 contains 15 residues. The CDR3 DNA reads TGCAGTGCTACCTTTGCCAGGGAAGGGACAGATACGCAGTATTTT. It specifies CSATFAREGTDTQYF.

The chain has TRBV5-1 and TRBJ2-1; D unresolved. The CDR3 is 15 residues long. CDR1 and CDR2 (germline): SGHRS, YFSETQ. Trimming shortened V by 4 bases and J by 5 bases, and 16 bases separated the two germline ends. CDR3 in DNA: TGCGCCAGCAGCACGGTCCCAAGCCTCGACAATGAGCAGTTCTTC. Amino acids: CASSTVPSLDNEQFF.

CDR3 in amino acids: CATAPRRVGEKLFF. DNA of the CDR3: TGTGCCACCGCTCCTCGCAGGGTAGGGGAAAAACTGTTTTTT. The J gene is TRBJ1-4, the V gene TRBV6-1, with D possibly TRBD1 on 5 matching bases. Germline V gene data show CDR1 as MNHNS and CDR2 as SASEGT. CDR3 length: 14 residues. The ends were cut back, 10 bases at V and 8 bases at J, with 20 bases in the middle.

The genes are TRBV27 and TRBJ2-7, with D possibly TRBD1 on 5 matching bases. Trimming removed 4 bases at V and 4 bases at J, with 14 bases between. This CDR3 has 14 amino acids. Germline V gene sequence: CDR1 MNHEY, CDR2 SMNVEV (reference sequence). The CDR3 nucleotides are TGTGCCAGCAGTTCAGGCAGGGTGCCGTACGAGCAGTACTTC. It specifies CASSSGRVPYEQYF.

This chain links TRBV18 with TRBJ2-3; D is unclear. The ends were cut back, 2 bases at V and 5 bases at J, with 14 bases in the middle. The germline V gene encodes CDR1 KGHSH and CDR2 LQKENI. CDR3 size: 15 residues. The DNA for the CDR3 is TGTGCCAGCTCACCAGGCCCATTAGAGGTAGATACGCAGTATTTT. Translation: CASSPGPLEVDTQYF.

V and J are TRBV20-1 and TRBJ2-1, with TRBD2 matching 7 bases. CDR3 size: 13 residues. In germline, CDR1 is DFQATT, CDR2 SNEGSKA (reference sequence). The ends lost 7 bases at V and 1 base at J; junction bases unmatched: 4. The CDR3 DNA is TGCAGTGATGGCGGGGGATCCTACAATGAGCAGTTCTTC. As protein: CSDGGGSYNEQFF.

The CDR3 sequence is CSARSAGQGRETQYF. CDR3 DNA: TGCAGTGCTAGGAGTGCCGGACAGGGCAGGGAGACCCAGTACTTC. The chain couples TRBV20-1 to TRBJ2-5; 8 bases are a match to TRBD1. Trimming removed 3 bases from V and 5 bases from J; junction bases left unmatched: 11. Germline V gene lookup returns CDR1 DFQATT and CDR2 SNEGSKA (reference sequence). This CDR3 has 15 amino acids.

The rearrangement joins TRBV25-1 to TRBJ2-7, with 8 bases fitting TRBD1. The CDR3 runs 15 residues. Per germline, CDR1 MGHDK and CDR2 SYGVNS. Losses at the gene ends were 4 bases for V and 2 bases for J; bases not matched to a gene: 7. CDR3 sequence: CASSAGQGIAYEQYF. CDR3 in DNA: TGTGCCAGCAGTGCCGGACAGGGAATAGCCTACGAGCAGTACTTC.

The chain has TRBV28 and TRBJ2-5, with D unclear. V was clipped by 4 bases and J by 2 bases, with 14 bases between them. Germline loops: CDR1 MDHEN, CDR2 SYDVKM. The CDR3 has 15 residues. In DNA form, the CDR3 reads TGTGCCAGCAGTTCAGCGAGGAGTGGGCAAGAGACCCAGTACTTC. Protein: CASSSARSGQETQYF.

This chain joins TRBV20-1 and TRBJ2-3; 7 nucleotides agree with TRBD1. The germline V gene has CDR1 DFQATT and CDR2 SNEGSKA (reference sequence). V dropped 4 bases and J dropped 1; count of bases not matched to a gene: 8. This CDR3 has 15 residues. The CDR3 nucleotides read TGCAGTGCTATCAAACAGGGGATTCGCACAGATACGCAGTATTTT. Amino acids: CSAIKQGIRTDTQYF.

This clonotype appeared many times. V gene TRBV20-1 combines with J gene TRBJ2-1; the match to TRBD1 covers 7 bases. Germline V CDR1 and CDR2: DFQATT, SNEGSKA (reference sequence). The V and J ends lost 6 bases and 8 bases, in that order; junction bases with no gene match: 16. CDR3 length: 15 residues. The CDR3 coding sequence is TGCAGTGCCAATATGGGGACAGATATCATCGATGAGCAGTTCTTC. It specifies CSANMGTDIIDEQFF.